These 17 T cell receptor beta chains originate from one sample sequenced in a study of radiation and T cells in renal cell carcinoma. Specified treatment: treatment-naive control, cytoreductive nephrectomy. TCRdb's table, derived via immunoSEQ multiplex PCR, lists solely in-frame clones and lacks some. The repertoire includes some 8,000 clones, 55% to 65% of them detected once, and about a fifth sits in the top ten. The input for sequencing was tumor tissue, taken from a patient whose treatment was nephrectomy without radiotherapy. The receptors derive from a man between 60 and 70 years old with renal cell carcinoma.

The chain recombines TRBV5-6 with TRBJ2-7, with D perhaps TRBD1 (7 bases). Trimming pared 4 bases from V and 2 bases from J, leaving 13 bases between. This CDR3 region has 14 residues. CDR1 and CDR2 (germline): SGHDT, YYEEEE. The CDR3 loop is CASSQGGGPYEQYF. The CDR3 coding sequence is TGTGCCAGCAGCCAAGGAGGGGGCCCCTACGAGCAGTACTTC. Full variable domain (rest looked up from reference TRBV5-6 and TRBJ2-7): DAGVTQSPTHLIKTRGQQVTLRCSPKSGHDTVSWYQQALGQGPQFIFQYYEEEERQRGNFPDRFSGHQFPNYSSELNVNALLLGDSALYLCASSQGGGPYEQYFGPGTRLTVT.

V gene TRBV7-2 combines with J gene TRBJ1-5; weak D call: TRBD1 (5 bases). This CDR3 spans 17 amino acids. Germline lookup yields CDR1 SGHTA and CDR2 FQGNSA. V lost 5 bases and J lost 2, with 19 bases in between. DNA of the CDR3: TGTGCCAGCAGCCCGCCAGGTGGGAGGGGTGGCAATCAGCCCCAGCATTTT. It translates to CASSPPGGRGGNQPQHF.

V gene TRBV4-1 combines with J gene TRBJ1-6, with D unresolved. This CDR3 contains 17 residues. V was cut by 6 bases and J by 8 bases, with 23 bases left in between. Germline V gene data show CDR1 as MGHRA and CDR2 as YSYEKL. DNA for the CDR3: TGCGCCAGCAGAGGCGTTGGAGGATCCGACCACTATTCACCCCTCCACTTT. Protein: CASRGVGGSDHYSPLHF.

This rearrangement joins TRBV29-1 to TRBJ2-1; D tentatively reads TRBD1 or TRBD2 (6 bases each). Trimming cost V 1 base and J 8 bases, with 15 bases left between them. The germline V gene encodes CDR1 SQVTM and CDR2 ANQGSEA. The CDR3 length is 14 residues. As DNA, the CDR3 is TGCAGCGTTGAAGGGGGGCGGGGCGCCGATGAGCAGTTCTTC. Translation gives CSVEGGRGADEQFF.

For the CDR3, the DNA is TGTGCCAGCAGTTTCACGACTAGCGGGAGTAGCAATGAGCAGTTCTTC. Amino acid sequence: CASSFTTSGSSNEQFF. The chain carries TRBV27 and TRBJ2-1; 12 bases match TRBD2. Per the germline V gene, CDR1 is MNHEY and CDR2 is SMNVEV (reference sequence). J lost 6 bases, V lost 3 bases, and 6 bases had no gene match. The CDR3 covers 16 residues.

The chain couples TRBV5-1 to TRBJ2-1; the D gene is possibly TRBD1 (6 bases). Trimming shortened V by 2 bases and J by 1 base, and 13 bases separated the two germline ends. The V gene's germline CDR1 is SGHRS and CDR2 YFSETQ. The CDR3 contains 16 residues. The CDR3 region is CASSLQGPGSYNEQFF. CDR3 coding DNA: TGCGCCAGCAGCTTACAGGGCCCGGGGTCCTACAATGAGCAGTTCTTC.

The gene calls are TRBV9 and TRBJ1-2; no definite D call. Looked up from germline, CDR1 is SGDLS and CDR2 is YYNGEE. The V end was cut by 0 bases, the J end by 1 base, with 10 bases between. The length of the CDR3 is 15 residues. The CDR3 is CASSVVAGSNYGYTF. The CDR3 DNA sequence: TGTGCCAGCAGCGTAGTTGCAGGAAGTAACTATGGCTACACCTTC.

V and J are TRBV4-3 and TRBJ2-3; D perhaps matches TRBD2 (6 bases). The V and J ends lost 0 bases and 1 base respectively, with 11 bases between them. CDR3 length: 16 residues. Looked up from germline, CDR1 is LGHNA and CDR2 is YSLEER. The CDR3 spells CASSQEFTGGTDTQYF. The CDR3, as DNA: TGCGCCAGCAGCCAAGAGTTTACGGGGGGCACAGATACGCAGTATTTT.

This chain uses TRBV6-6 with TRBJ2-3; D assignment may be TRBD1 or TRBD2 (5 bases each). CDR3 size: 16 residues. Germline V gives CDR1 MNHNY, CDR2 SVGAGI (reference sequence). Trimming removed 2 bases at V and 0 bases at J, with 12 bases between. This CDR3 is CASSYPQGRSTDTQYF. CDR3 in DNA: TGTGCCAGCAGTTACCCCCAGGGACGGAGCACAGATACGCAGTATTTT.

The chain carries TRBV7-2 and TRBJ1-2, with unresolved D. Germline loops: CDR1 SGHTA, CDR2 FQGNSA. Trimming removed 4 bases at V and 3 bases at J, with 12 bases between. The CDR3 has 14 amino acids. The CDR3 nucleotides are TGTGCCAGCAGCTCCCGACCGGACGACTATGGCTACACCTTC. Protein product: CASSSRPDDYGYTF.

The chain combines TRBV7-9 with TRBJ2-5; 11 bases align to TRBD2. Germline V gene lookup returns CDR1 SEHNR and CDR2 FQNEAQ (reference sequence). V was clipped by 4 bases and J by 2 bases; unmatched bases: 9. CDR3 length equals 17 residues. The DNA for the CDR3 is TGTGCCAGCAGCTACGGGACTAGCGGACCTTTTCAAGAGACCCAGTACTTC. It specifies CASSYGTSGPFQETQYF.

V gene TRBV6-4 combines with J gene TRBJ2-2, with TRBD1 identical over 7 bases. From germline, CDR1 is MRHNA and CDR2 SNTAGT. V lost 3 bases and J lost 0; bases outside the gene matches: 4. This CDR3 contains 16 residues. This chain's CDR3 is CASSEQGDTNTGELFF. Written as DNA, the CDR3 is TGTGCCAGCAGTGAGCAGGGGGACACGAACACCGGGGAGCTGTTTTTT.

The J gene is TRBJ2-7, the V gene TRBV5-1, with TRBD1 as a possible D gene (6 bases). Per germline, CDR1 SGHRS and CDR2 YFSETQ. This CDR3 comprises 14 residues. With 1 base removed from V and 3 bases from J, the gap between germline ends came to 11 bases. CDR3 DNA sequence: TGCGCCAGCAGCTTGTGGGGGCGCGGCTACGAGCAGTACTTC. Protein: CASSLWGRGYEQYF.

V and J are TRBV2 and TRBJ2-7, with D possibly matching TRBD1 (6 bases). CDR1 and CDR2 (germline): SNHLY, FYNNEI. The V end lost 6 bases, the J end lost 2 bases, and 20 bases lay between the germline ends. The CDR3 is 16 residues long. The CDR3 DNA is TGTGCCAGCAGAGCGACACCCGGGCAGGGGACCTACGAGCAGTACTTC. It encodes CASRATPGQGTYEQYF.

The chain combines TRBV29-1 with TRBJ1-2, with a tentative D call TRBD1 (5 bases). This CDR3 has 14 residues. Trimming took 3 bases from V and 2 from J, leaving 13 bases between them. CDR1 SQVTM and CDR2 ANQGSEA come from the germline V gene. The CDR3 sequence: CSVEGTATNYGYTF. Written as DNA, the CDR3 is TGCAGCGTTGAGGGGACGGCCACGAACTATGGCTACACCTTC.

V usage is TRBV5-4 and J usage is TRBJ2-1; the D gene is possibly TRBD1 (5 bases). Trimming pared 4 bases from V and 10 bases from J, leaving 15 bases between. Germline V gene data show CDR1 as SGHNT and CDR2 as YYREEE (reference sequence). The CDR3 contains 13 residues. The CDR3 nucleotides read TGTGCCAGCAGCCCCGGACACTTTGGGGAGCAGTTCTTC. This codes for CASSPGHFGEQFF.

By share, this clone counts as medium-sized. The rearrangement links TRBV5-6 to TRBJ1-1; a weak D match, TRBD1 (6 bases). This CDR3 is 14 amino acids long. Trimming took off 2 bases at V and 4 bases at J, with 12 bases between the two ends. Germline lookup yields CDR1 SGHDT and CDR2 YYEEEE. CDR3 coding DNA: TGTGCCAGCAGCTTTGTGGGGGGGGCCACTGAAGCTTTCTTT. It codes for CASSFVGGATEAFF.